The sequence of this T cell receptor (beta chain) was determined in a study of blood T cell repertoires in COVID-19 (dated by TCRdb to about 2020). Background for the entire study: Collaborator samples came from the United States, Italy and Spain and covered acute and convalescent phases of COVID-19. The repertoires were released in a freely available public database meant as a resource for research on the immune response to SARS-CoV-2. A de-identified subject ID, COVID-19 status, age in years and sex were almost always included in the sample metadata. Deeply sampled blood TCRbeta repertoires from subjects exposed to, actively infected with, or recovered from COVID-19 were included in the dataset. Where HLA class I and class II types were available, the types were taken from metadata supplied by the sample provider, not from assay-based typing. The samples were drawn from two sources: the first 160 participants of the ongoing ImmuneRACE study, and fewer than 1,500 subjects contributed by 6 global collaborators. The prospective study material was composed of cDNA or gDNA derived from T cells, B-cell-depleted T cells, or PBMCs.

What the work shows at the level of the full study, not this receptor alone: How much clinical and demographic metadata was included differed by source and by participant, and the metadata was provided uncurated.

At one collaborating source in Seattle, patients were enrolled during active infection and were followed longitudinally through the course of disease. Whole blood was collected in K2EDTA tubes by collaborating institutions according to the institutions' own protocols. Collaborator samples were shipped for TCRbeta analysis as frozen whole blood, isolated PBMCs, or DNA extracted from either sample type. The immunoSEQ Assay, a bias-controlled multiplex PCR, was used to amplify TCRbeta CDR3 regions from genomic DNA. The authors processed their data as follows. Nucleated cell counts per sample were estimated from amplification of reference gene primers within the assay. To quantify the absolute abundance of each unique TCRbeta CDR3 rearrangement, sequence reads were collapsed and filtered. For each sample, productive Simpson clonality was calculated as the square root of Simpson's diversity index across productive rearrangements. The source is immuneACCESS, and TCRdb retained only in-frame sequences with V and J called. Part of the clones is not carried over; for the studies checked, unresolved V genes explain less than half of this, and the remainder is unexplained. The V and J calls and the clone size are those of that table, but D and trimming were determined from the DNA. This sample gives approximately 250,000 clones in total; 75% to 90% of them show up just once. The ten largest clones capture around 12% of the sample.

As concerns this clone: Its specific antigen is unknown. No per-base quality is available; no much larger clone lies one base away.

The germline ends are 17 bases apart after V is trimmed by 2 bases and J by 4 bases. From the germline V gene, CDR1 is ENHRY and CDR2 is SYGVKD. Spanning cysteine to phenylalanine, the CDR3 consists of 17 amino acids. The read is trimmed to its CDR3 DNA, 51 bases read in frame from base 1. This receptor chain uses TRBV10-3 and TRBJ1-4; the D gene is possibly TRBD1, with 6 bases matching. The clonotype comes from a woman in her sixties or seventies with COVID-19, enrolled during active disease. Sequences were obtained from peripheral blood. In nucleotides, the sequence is TGTGCCATCAGTGAGGCCTACAGGGATTCACGTAATGAAAAACTGTTTTTT. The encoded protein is CAISEAYRDSRNEKLFF.